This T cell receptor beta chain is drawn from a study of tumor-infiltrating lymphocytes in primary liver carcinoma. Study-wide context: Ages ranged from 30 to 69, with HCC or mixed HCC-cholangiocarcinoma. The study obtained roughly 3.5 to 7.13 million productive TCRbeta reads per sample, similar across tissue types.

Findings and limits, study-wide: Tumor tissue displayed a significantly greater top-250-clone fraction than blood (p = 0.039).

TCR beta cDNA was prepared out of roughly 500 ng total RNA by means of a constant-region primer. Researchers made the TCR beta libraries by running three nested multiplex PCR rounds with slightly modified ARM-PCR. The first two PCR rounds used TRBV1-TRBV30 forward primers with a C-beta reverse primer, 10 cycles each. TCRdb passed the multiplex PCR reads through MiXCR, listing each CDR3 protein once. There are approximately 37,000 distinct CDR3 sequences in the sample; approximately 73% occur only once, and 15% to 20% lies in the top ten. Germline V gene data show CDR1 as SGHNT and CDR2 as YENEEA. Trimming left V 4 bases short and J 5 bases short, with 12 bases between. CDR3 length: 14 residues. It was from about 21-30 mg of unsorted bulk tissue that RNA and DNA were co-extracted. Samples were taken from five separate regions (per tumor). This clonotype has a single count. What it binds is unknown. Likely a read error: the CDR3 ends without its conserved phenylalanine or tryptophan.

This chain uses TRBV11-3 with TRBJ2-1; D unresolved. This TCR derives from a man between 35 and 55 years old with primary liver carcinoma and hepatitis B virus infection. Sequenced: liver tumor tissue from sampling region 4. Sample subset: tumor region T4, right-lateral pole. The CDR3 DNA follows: TGTGCCAGCAGCTCAGGCGTCTCGAACAATGAGCAGTTCCTA. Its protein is CASSSGVSNNEQFL.